This is a list of T cell receptor beta chains from one sample in a study of shared clonotypes between healthy human individuals. Here immunoSEQ multiplex PCR was the method, and the copy in TCRdb shows in-frame clones only, minus some. The sample contains about 1,800,000 clones, just under 95% of which appear only once. Sequences were obtained from naive CD8+ T cells sorted from blood. These receptors all come from a man aged 18 to 30 in good health. Each CDR3 is given with its conserved first and last residue.

TRBJ1-1 | 13 | TRBV10-1 | CASTRGEGTEAFF
TRBJ1-2 | 14 | TRBV27 | CASRTNTGGNGYTF
TRBJ1-2 | 16 | TRBV7-9 | CASSPEALTANYGYTF
TRBJ1-1 | 14 | TRBV13 | CASSFEGIGTEAFF
TRBJ2-7 | 14 | TRBV5-5 | CASSPTGQNREQYF
TRBJ2-3 | 16 | TRBV7-2 | CASSDRQGVTSDTQYF
TRBJ2-7 | 15 | TRBV27 | CASSLTPGLAYEQYF
TRBJ2-7 | 15 | TRBV5-1 | CASSPGLAGEWEQYF
TRBJ2-5 | 13 | TRBV7-9 | CASSLAPPETQYF
TRBJ1-2 | 12 | TRBV2 | CASGDRYYGYTF
TRBJ2-7 | 13 | TRBV7-9 | CASRGAPSYEQYF
TRBJ1-5 | 14 | TRBV7-9 | CASSSMQGDQPQHF
TRBJ2-3 | 16 | TRBV19 | CASSIDSGTITDTQYF
TRBJ1-2 | 17 | TRBV19 | CASSIDNGPDRVYGYTF
TRBJ2-2 | 15 | TRBV9 | CASSGGTDLTGELFF
TRBJ1-5 | 15 | TRBV15 | CATSTDRGRNQPQHF
TRBJ1-4 | 14 | TRBV5-1 | CASSPQGGGEKLFF
TRBJ2-2 | 19 | TRBV7-2 | CASSLDPHGVLGDTGELFF
TRBJ1-2 | 14 | TRBV5-6 | CASSLVAGGYGYTF
TRBJ2-7 | 13 | TRBV13 | CASSQMSGYEQYF
TRBJ2-2 | 14 | TRBV6-5 | CASSYLGGTGELFF
TRBJ2-5 | 14 | TRBV25-1 | CASSGPGGQETQYF
TRBJ2-7 | 16 | TRBV15 | CATSRDSLAGRLEQYF
TRBJ2-1 | 15 | TRBV7-2 | CASSFLAGSYNEQFF
TRBJ2-3 | 15 | TRBV15 | CATSIDGQGVDTQYF
TRBJ2-7 | 12 | TRBV2 | CASTRRVDEQYF
TRBJ2-7 | 15 | TRBV7-2 | CASSLNGGGTYEQYF
TRBJ2-3 | 22 | TRBV9 | CASSVAPPGGVTSGRSTDTQYF
TRBJ2-5 | 13 | TRBV30 | CAWRGDSQETQYF
TRBJ2-1 | 16 | TRBV9 | CASSAPGLAGGIEQFF
TRBJ2-5 | 13 | TRBV6-6 | CASSYPPQETQYF
TRBJ2-7 | 15 | TRBV19 | CASSIGQGPSYEQYF
TRBJ2-7 | 14 | TRBV5-1 | CASSFGGRSYEQYF
TRBJ2-2 | 15 | TRBV7-9 | CASSESGTGTGELFF
TRBJ2-7 | 15 | TRBV16 | CASSQFSGGSYEQYF
TRBJ2-7 | 15 | TRBV5-1 | CASSLEWEGLSEQYF
TRBJ1-2 | 14 | TRBV9 | CASSLGKGGSGYTF
TRBJ2-5 | 13 | TRBV11-2 | CASSFSGEETQYF
TRBJ1-4 | 16 | TRBV9 | CASSVVYWTGGEKLFF
TRBJ2-1 | 14 | TRBV30 | CAWNLQNSYNEQFF
TRBJ2-3 | 14 | TRBV5-4 | CASSYRVSADTQYF
TRBJ1-1 | 13 | TRBV7-9 | CASSLAGYNEAFF
TRBJ2-7 | 14 | TRBV2 | CASSDPGLSYEQYF
TRBJ2-7 | 15 | TRBV9 | CASSVAAGAGYEQYF
TRBJ2-1 | 15 | TRBV27 | CASSSSASSYNEQFF
TRBJ1-2 | 13 | TRBV9 | CASSVGGDYGYTF
TRBJ1-1 | 13 | TRBV4-3 | CASSQGPNTEAFF
TRBJ2-4 | 13 | TRBV4-3 | CASSQDYGETQYF
TRBJ2-7 | 14 | TRBV28 | CASSLSRGAREQYF
TRBJ2-7 | 16 | TRBV6-6 | CASSYSWAGDVWEQYF
TRBJ2-3 | 16 | TRBV6-5 | CASSYTRTFSTDTQYF
TRBJ1-2 | 14 | TRBV6-6 | CASTRDSDFYGYTF
TRBJ2-5 | 15 | TRBV13 | CASSLGLGNEETQYF
TRBJ1-5 | 14 | TRBV30 | CAWSGTGGQQPQHF
TRBJ2-7 | 14 | TRBV6-6 | CASSYSQPSYEQYF
TRBJ2-7 | 15 | TRBV15 | CATSRDSGSIYEQYF